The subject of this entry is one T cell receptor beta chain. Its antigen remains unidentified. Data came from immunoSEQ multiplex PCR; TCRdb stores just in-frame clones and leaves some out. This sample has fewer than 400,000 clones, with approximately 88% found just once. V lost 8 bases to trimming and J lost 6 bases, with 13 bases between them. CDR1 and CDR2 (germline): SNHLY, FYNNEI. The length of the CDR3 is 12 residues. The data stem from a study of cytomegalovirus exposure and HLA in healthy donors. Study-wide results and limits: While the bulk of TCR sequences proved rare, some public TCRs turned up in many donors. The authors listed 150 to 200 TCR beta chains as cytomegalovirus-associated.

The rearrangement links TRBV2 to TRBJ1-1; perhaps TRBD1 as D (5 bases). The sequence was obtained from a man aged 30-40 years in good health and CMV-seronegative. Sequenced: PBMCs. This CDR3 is CASVRQYSEAFF. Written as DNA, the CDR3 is TGTGCCAGCGTACGACAGTACTCTGAAGCTTTCTTT.